Listed below are T cell receptor beta chains from one sample, sequenced in a study of blood T cell repertoires in COVID-19. Here immunoSEQ multiplex PCR was the method, and the copy in TCRdb shows in-frame clones only, minus some. This table holds roughly 54,000 clones, around 84% found once. Material for sequencing was peripheral blood. Receptor source: a human donor in a cohort sampled during active COVID-19. Each CDR3 is given with its conserved first and last residue. Each record gives: J gene, clone size, D gene, V gene, CDR3 protein, CDR3 DNA. A D gene is named only where the DNA matches it firmly. The listing skips clone size in some rows; elsewhere it reads once, few, many or a size class.

>TRBJ2-1|NA|NA|TRBV7-9
CASSFEREQFF
TGTGCCAGCAGCTTTGAGCGCGAGCAGTTCTTC
>TRBJ1-3|NA|NA|TRBV6-5
CASSRDYSSGNTIYF
TGTGCCAGCAGTCGAGACTATAGCTCTGGAAACACCATATATTTT
>TRBJ2-3|NA|TRBD1|TRBV7-7
CASSPGGLDTQYF
TGTGCCAGCAGCCCAGGGGGTCTGGATACGCAGTATTTT
>TRBJ1-4|NA|TRBD1|TRBV19
CASSRKGQSATNEKLFF
TGTGCCAGTAGCAGGAAGGGACAGAGTGCAACTAATGAAAAACTGTTTTTT
>TRBJ2-6|NA|NA|TRBV5-1
CASSLVSGYGANVLTF
TGCGCCAGCAGCTTGGTATCGGGTTATGGGGCCAACGTCCTGACTTTC
>TRBJ2-2|NA|TRBD2|TRBV15
CATRDRLARSPGDTGELFF
TGTGCCACCAGGGATCGACTAGCGCGAAGCCCAGGCGACACCGGGGAGCTGTTTTTT
>TRBJ1-1|once|TRBD1|TRBV2
CASSLPGQGAIEAFF
TGTGCCAGCAGTCTCCCCGGACAGGGGGCGATTGAAGCTTTCTTT
>TRBJ2-2|NA|NA|TRBV5-6
CASSFDKSGELFF
TGTGCCAGCAGCTTCGACAAATCCGGGGAGCTGTTTTTT
>TRBJ2-1|NA|TRBD2|TRBV3-1/TRBV3-2
CASNYQTSGRGAEQFF
TGTGCCAGCAACTATCAGACTAGCGGGAGGGGCGCTGAGCAGTTCTTC
>TRBJ2-7|NA|NA|TRBV5-1
CASSFDSDYEQYF
TGCGCCAGCAGCTTCGACTCAGACTACGAGCAGTACTTC
>TRBJ2-7|once|TRBD2|TRBV19
CASSYREGDEQYF
TGTGCCAGTAGCTACCGGGAGGGAGACGAGCAGTACTTC
>TRBJ2-6|once|TRBD1|TRBV24-1
CATSGRTGGTGANVLTF
TGTGCCACCAGCGGCCGGACAGGGGGAACAGGGGCCAACGTCCTGACTTTC
>TRBJ2-1|NA|TRBD1|TRBV25-1
CASSGMDRGRDEQFF
TGTGCCAGCAGTGGGATGGACAGGGGGCGCGATGAGCAGTTCTTC
>TRBJ2-1|NA|TRBD2|TRBV2
CASTNSGAYNEQFF
TGTGCCAGCACGAATAGCGGGGCCTACAATGAGCAGTTCTTC
>TRBJ2-1|NA|TRBD2|TRBV5-4
CASSPQRGGTMEQFF
TGTGCCAGCAGCCCTCAGCGGGGGGGTACAATGGAGCAGTTCTTC
>TRBJ1-2|NA|TRBD1|TRBV5-1
CASSATGVGGYTF
TGCGCCAGCAGCGCAACAGGGGTTGGGGGCTACACCTTC
>TRBJ1-1|NA|NA|TRBV5-1
CASSLRAGMDTEAFF
TGCGCCAGCAGCTTGAGGGCCGGGATGGACACTGAAGCTTTCTTT
>TRBJ1-2|NA|TRBD1|TRBV19
CASSTETTGAYGYTF
TGTGCCAGTAGTACAGAAACGACAGGGGCCTATGGCTACACCTTC
>TRBJ2-7|NA|NA|TRBV6-4
CASSDSNRTGPSYEQYF
TGTGCCAGCAGTGACTCCAATCGAACAGGTCCCTCCTACGAGCAGTACTTC
>TRBJ1-1|NA|NA|TRBV6-5
CASSPNYENTEAFF
TGTGCCAGCAGTCCTAACTACGAGAACACTGAAGCTTTCTTT
>TRBJ2-6|NA|TRBD1|TRBV11-2
CASSLQGAGANVLTF
TGTGCCAGCAGCTTACAGGGGGCCGGGGCCAACGTCCTGACTTTC
>TRBJ1-1|NA|NA|TRBV6-1
CASSELYTEAFF
TGTGCCAGCAGTGAGCTATACACTGAAGCTTTCTTT
>TRBJ1-6|NA|TRBD1|TRBV7-9
CASSSGTGPMPLHF
TGTGCCAGCAGCTCCGGGACAGGTCCTATGCCCCTCCACTTT